This T cell receptor (beta chain) was captured by sequencing in a study of cytotoxic CD8 clonotypes in ibrutinib-treated CLL. For the study at large: For this cohort, patients were about a dozen relapsed/refractory and approximately 15 treatment-naive, while 17 to 18 were IGHV unmutated. The authors obtained response samples at a median of about 11 months of treatment, range 6 to 36. When averaged across all of the samples, the counts came to some 250,000 productive templates and more than 75,000 productive rearrangements.

With sequencing, the targeted depth ranged from 1 in 200,000 to 1 in 1 million T cells. Using immunoSEQ multiplex PCR, the repertoire was profiled, and TCRdb retains in-frame clones only, with some absent. The table lists 130,000 or so clones, about 72% of them singletons, with 25% to 35% in the top ten. The CDR3 covers 14 residues. The V end was cut by 5 bases, the J end by 3 bases, with 11 bases between. Looked up from germline, CDR1 is SGHTA and CDR2 is FQGNSA. This receptor was identified in a human donor with chronic lymphocytic leukemia. The rearrangement joins TRBV7-2 to TRBJ2-1, with unresolved D. The sample here was PBMCs, taken after 12 months of ibrutinib treatment. CDR3 in amino acids: CASSPRTRYNEQFF. CDR3 DNA sequence: TGTGCCAGCAGCCCCCGGACCCGCTACAATGAGCAGTTCTTC.